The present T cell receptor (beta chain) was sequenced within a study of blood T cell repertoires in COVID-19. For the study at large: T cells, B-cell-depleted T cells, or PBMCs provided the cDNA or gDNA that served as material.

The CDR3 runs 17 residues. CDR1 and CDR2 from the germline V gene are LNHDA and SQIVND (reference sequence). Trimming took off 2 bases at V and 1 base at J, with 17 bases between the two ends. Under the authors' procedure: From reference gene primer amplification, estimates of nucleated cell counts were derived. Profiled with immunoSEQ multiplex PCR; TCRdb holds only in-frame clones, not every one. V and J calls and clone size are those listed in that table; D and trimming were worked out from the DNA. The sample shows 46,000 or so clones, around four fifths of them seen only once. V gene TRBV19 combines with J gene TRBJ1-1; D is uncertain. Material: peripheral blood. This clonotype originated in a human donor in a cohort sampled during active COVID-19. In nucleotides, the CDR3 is TGTGCCAGTAGTATACCGACCCCACGCGAGGCGAACACTGAAGCTTTCTTT. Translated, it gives CASSIPTPREANTEAFF.